This T cell receptor (beta chain) is drawn from a study of T-cell memory formation after mild COVID-19. Whole-study results and caveats: Pre-infection memory showed some responding clones, and this suggested that cross-reactive memory joined.

On this clonotype itself: No antigen is known for it.

Germline assignment: CDR1 KGHSH and CDR2 LQKENI. The CDR3 runs 17 residues. After removal of 0 bases from V and 9 bases from J, the junction contained 12 bases not matched to a gene. TCRdb redid the calling of the 5' RACE reads with MiXCR, one entry per CDR3 protein. The sample lists almost 35,000 distinct CDR3 sequences, 7% to 8% occurring once. The sequenced material came from PBMCs or a T cell subset sorted from them (not recorded which). The receptor was isolated from a man between 18 and 29 years old who had mild COVID-19 (a few samples of this study predate the infection). Cell type and time point are not known. The chain has TRBV18 and TRBJ2-1, with 9 bases fitting TRBD1. CDR3 region: CASSPPLGTGILGEQFF. The CDR3 nucleotides read TGTGCCAGCTCACCACCGTTGGGGACAGGGATCCTCGGTGAGCAGTTCTTC.